This paragraph covers one T cell receptor (beta chain) sequence. Its antigen is not identified. V was clipped by 1 base and J by 5 bases, with 15 bases between them. The germline CDR1 and CDR2 sequences are GTSNPN and SVGIG (reference sequence). CDR3 length: 14 residues. The data derive from a study of T cells in localized non-small cell lung cancer. General study points: Since sequencing was restricted to only one region of the tumor, intratumor heterogeneity remains a possibility. Uninvolved adjacent lung, not tumor, had the highest T cell clonality. Elevated blood T cell density was associated with longer overall survival.

TCRdb keeps only in-frame clones here, not all; method: immunoSEQ multiplex PCR. Of roughly 26,000 clones in the sample, 85% to 95% were seen once. The rearrangement uses TRBV30 and TRBJ2-7, with D possibly being TRBD2 (6 bases). The TCR sequence derives from a female donor over 55 with stage II squamous cell lung carcinoma. Sequencing was performed on peripheral blood, taken before any cancer treatment. The CDR3 DNA follows: TGTGCCTGGAGTGATTTGGGGAGGAAGAACGAGCAGTACTTC. This gives the protein CAWSDLGRKNEQYF.